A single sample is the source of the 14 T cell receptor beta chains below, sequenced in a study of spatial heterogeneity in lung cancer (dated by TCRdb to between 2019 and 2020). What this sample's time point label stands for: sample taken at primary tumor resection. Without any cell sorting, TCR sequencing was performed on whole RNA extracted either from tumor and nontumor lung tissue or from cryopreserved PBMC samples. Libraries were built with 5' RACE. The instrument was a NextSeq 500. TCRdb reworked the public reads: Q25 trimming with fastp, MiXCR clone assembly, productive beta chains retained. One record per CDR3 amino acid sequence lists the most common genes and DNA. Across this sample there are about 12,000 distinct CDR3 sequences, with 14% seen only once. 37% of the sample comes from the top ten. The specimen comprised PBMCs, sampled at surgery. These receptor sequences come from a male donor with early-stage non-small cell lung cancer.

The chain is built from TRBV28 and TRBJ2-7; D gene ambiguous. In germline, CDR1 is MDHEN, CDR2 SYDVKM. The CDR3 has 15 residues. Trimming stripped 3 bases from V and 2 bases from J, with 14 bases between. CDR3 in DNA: TGTGCCAGCAGTTTCCCCGCCTGGGTGCCCTACGAGCAGTACTTC. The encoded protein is CASSFPAWVPYEQYF. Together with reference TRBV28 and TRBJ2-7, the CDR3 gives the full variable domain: DVKVTQSSRYLVKRTGEKVFLECVQDMDHENMFWYRQDPGLGLRLIYFSYDVKMKEKGDIPEGYSVSREKKERFSLILESASTNQTSMYLCASSFPAWVPYEQYFGPGTRLTVT.

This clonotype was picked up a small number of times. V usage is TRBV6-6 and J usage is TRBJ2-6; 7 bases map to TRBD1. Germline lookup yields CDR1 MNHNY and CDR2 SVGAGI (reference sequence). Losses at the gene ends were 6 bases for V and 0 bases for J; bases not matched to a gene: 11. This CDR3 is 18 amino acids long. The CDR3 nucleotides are TGTGCCAGCAGCCGACAGGGCAAAGGGGACTCTGGGGCCAACGTCCTGACTTTC. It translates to CASSRQGKGDSGANVLTF.

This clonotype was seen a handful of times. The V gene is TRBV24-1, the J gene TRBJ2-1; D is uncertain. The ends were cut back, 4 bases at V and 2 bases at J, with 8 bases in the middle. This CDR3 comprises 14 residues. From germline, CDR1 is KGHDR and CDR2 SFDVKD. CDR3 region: CATSDPGPYNEQFF. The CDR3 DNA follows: TGTGCCACCAGTGACCCGGGCCCCTACAATGAGCAGTTCTTC.

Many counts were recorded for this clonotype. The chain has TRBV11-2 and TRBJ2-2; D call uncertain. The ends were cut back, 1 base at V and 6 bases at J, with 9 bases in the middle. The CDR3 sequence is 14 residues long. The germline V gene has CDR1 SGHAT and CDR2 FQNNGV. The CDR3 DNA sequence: TGTGCCAGCAGCTTAGTAGGGCTCGCCGGGGAGCTGTTTTTT. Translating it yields CASSLVGLAGELFF.

The CDR3 protein is CSAGTHNEQFF. The CDR3 nucleotides read TGCAGTGCCGGAACACACAATGAGCAGTTCTTC. The chain carries TRBV20-1 and TRBJ2-1; D gene ambiguous. Germline loops: CDR1 DFQATT, CDR2 SNEGSKA (reference sequence). The ends were cut back, 6 bases at V and 5 bases at J, with 8 bases in the middle. The length of the CDR3 is 11 residues.

The CDR3 coding sequence is TGCGCCAGCAGACTCTCTACAACGAACACCGGGGAGCTGTTTTTT. Its protein product is CASRLSTTNTGELFF. This chain joins TRBV4-3 and TRBJ2-2; D ambiguous. The V end lost 6 bases, the J end lost 0 bases, and 11 bases lay between the germline ends. In germline, CDR1 is LGHNA, CDR2 YSLEER. CDR3 length: 15 amino acids.

In DNA form, the CDR3 reads TGTGCCAGCTTGGGTGGGGGCACGACTAATGAAAAACTGTTTTTT. It is translated as CASLGGGTTNEKLFF. The chain recombines TRBV28 with TRBJ1-4, with D possibly being TRBD1 (6 bases). Germline assignment: CDR1 MDHEN and CDR2 SYDVKM. V was shortened by 8 bases and J by 2 bases, with 15 bases between the two germline ends. The CDR3 loop spans 15 amino acids.

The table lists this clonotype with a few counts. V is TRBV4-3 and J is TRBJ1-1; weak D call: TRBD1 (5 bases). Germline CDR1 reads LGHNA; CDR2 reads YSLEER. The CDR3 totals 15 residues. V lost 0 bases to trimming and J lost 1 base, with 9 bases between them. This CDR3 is CASSQDTGANTEAFF. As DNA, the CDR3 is TGCGCCAGCAGCCAAGACACAGGAGCGAACACTGAAGCTTTCTTT.

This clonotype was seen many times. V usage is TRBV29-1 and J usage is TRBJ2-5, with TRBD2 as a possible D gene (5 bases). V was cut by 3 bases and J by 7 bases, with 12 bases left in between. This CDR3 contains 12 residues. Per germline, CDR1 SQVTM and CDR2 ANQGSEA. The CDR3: CSVEEVEWTQYF. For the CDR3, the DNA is TGCAGCGTTGAGGAGGTGGAGTGGACCCAGTACTTC.

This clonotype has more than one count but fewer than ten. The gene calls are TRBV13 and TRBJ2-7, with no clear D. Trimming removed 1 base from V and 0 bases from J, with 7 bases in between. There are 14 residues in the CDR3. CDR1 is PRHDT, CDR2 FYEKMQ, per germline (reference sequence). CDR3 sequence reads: CASSLDGVSYEQYF. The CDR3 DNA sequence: TGTGCCAGCAGCTTAGATGGGGTCTCCTACGAGCAGTACTTC. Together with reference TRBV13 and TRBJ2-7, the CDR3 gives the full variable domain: AAGVIQSPRHLIKEKRETATLKCYPIPRHDTVYWYQQGPGQDPQFLISFYEKMQSDKGSIPDRFSAQQFSDYHSELNMSSLELGDSALYFCASSLDGVSYEQYFGPGTRLTVT.

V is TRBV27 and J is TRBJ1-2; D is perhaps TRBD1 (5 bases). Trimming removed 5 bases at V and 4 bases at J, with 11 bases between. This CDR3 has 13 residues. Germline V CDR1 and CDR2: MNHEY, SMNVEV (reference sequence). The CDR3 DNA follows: TGTGCCAGCAGTCCGGACATATTCTATGGCTACACCTTC. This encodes CASSPDIFYGYTF.

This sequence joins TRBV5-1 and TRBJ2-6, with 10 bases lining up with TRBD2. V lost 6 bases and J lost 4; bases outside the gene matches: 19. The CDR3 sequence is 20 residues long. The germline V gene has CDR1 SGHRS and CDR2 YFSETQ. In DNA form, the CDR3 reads TGCGCCAGCACCCTACATTTCCCGGGACTAGCGCCGTCGGGGGCCAACGTCCTGACTTTC. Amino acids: CASTLHFPGLAPSGANVLTF.

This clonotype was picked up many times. The CDR3 sequence: CASSLELWAYEQYF. The CDR3 coding sequence is TGTGCCAGCAGTTTAGAATTATGGGCCTACGAGCAGTACTTC. V usage is TRBV28 and J usage is TRBJ2-7; D not resolved. CDR1 and CDR2 from the germline V gene are MDHEN and SYDVKM. Trimming cost V 2 bases and J 2 bases, with 10 bases left between them. The CDR3 covers 14 residues.

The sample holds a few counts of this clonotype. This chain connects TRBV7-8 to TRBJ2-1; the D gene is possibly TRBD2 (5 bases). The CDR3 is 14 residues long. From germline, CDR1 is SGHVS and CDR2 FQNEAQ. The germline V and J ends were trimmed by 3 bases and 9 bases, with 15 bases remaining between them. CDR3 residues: CASSLIGVKVEQFF. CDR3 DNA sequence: TGTGCCAGCAGCTTGATCGGGGTTAAGGTTGAGCAGTTCTTC.